These 3 T cell receptor beta chains were all obtained from the same sample, sequenced in a study of molecular identifiers for immune sequencing clone quantification. TCRdb re-called the PCR reads with MiXCR, one entry per CDR3 protein. There are 300,000 to 400,000 distinct CDR3 sequences in the sample; about a fifth occur only once, and under 0.95% lies in the top ten. The sequenced material came from naive CD8+ T cells from blood, with Jurkat cell RNA spiked in. The subset was: FACS-sorted CD8+CD4-CCR7+CD45RA+ naive T cells. The receptors were gathered from a human donor in good health. Some libraries in this study had Jurkat cell RNA spiked in.

This clonotype was picked up many times. The genes are TRBV5-1 and TRBJ1-2; D call uncertain. The germline CDR1 and CDR2 sequences are SGHRS and YFSETQ. There are 13 residues in the CDR3. Between the trimmed V and J ends, which lost 4 bases and 4 bases, there was a span of 11 bases. The CDR3 DNA follows: TGCGCCAGCAGCGTCGGACCGACCTATGGCTACACCTTC. Translating gives CASSVGPTYGYTF.

For this clonotype: At one end, the junction sequence differs from germline, possibly due to a read error. The V call is TRBV7-2, the J call TRBJ2-3; D remains unclear. CDR3 length: 15 amino acids. CDR1 is SGHTA and CDR2 is FQGNSA in the germline V gene. The CDR3 region is CASSSLLVGTDAQYF. CDR3 DNA sequence: TGTGCCAGCAGCTCCCTCCTGGTAGGCACAGATGCGCAGTATTTT.

Comments on this clonotype: A much larger clone differs from this one at a single base, so this may be a read error. The rearrangement links TRBV20-1 to TRBJ1-1, with unresolved D. This CDR3 has 14 residues. Per germline, CDR1 DFQATT and CDR2 SNEGSKA (reference sequence). The CDR3 DNA reads TGCAGAGCTCCTTACTACGAGAGGGTCACTGAAGCTTTCTTT. Translation gives CRAPYYERVTEAFF.